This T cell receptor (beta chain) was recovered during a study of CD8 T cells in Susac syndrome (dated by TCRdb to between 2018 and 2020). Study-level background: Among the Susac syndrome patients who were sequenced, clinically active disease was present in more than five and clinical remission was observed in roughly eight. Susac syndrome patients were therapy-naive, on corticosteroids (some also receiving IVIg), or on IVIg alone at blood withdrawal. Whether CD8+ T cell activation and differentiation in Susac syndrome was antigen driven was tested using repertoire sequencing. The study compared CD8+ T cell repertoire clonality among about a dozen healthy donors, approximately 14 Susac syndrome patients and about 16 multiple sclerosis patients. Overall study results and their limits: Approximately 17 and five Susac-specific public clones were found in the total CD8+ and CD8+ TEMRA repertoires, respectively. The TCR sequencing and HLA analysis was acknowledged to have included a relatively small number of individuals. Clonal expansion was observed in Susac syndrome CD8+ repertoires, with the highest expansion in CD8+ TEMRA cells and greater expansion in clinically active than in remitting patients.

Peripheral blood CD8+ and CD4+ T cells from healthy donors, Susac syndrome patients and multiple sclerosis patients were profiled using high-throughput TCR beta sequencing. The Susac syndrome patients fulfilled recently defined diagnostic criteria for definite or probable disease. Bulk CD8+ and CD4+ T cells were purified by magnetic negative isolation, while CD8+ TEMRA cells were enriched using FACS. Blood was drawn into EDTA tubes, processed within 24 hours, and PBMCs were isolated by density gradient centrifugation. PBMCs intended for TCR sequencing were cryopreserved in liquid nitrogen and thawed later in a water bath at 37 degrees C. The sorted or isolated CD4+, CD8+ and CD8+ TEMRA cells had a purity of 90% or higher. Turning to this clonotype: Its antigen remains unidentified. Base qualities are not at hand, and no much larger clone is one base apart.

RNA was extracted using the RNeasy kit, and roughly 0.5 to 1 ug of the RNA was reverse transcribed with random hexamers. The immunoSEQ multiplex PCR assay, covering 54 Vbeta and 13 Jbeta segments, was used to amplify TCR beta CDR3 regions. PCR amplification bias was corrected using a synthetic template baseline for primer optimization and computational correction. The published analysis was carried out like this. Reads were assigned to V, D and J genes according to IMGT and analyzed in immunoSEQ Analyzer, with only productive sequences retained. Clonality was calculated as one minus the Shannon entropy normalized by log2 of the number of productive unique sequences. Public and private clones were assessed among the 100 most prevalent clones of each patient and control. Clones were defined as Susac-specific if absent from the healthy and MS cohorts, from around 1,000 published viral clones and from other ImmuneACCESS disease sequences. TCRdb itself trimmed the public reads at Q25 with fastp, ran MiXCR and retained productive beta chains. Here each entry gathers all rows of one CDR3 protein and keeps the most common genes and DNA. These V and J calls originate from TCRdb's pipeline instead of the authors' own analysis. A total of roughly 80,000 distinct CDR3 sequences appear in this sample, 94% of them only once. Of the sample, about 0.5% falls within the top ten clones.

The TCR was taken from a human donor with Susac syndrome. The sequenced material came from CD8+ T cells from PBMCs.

The CDR3 amino acid sequence is: CATSIGSTYEQYF. The bases read TGTGCCACCAGCATAGGGTCGACCTACGAGCAGTACTTC. Recombination linked TRBV15 to TRBJ2-7; confidence is insufficient to name the D gene. Sequences LNHNV (CDR1) and YYDKDF (CDR2) are obtained from the germline V gene (reference sequence). V is reduced by 4 bases and J by 2 bases, leaving a spacing of 9 bases between them. Reading from cysteine to phenylalanine, the CDR3 counts 13 amino acids. Just the 39-base CDR3 DNA is kept, in frame starting at base 1.